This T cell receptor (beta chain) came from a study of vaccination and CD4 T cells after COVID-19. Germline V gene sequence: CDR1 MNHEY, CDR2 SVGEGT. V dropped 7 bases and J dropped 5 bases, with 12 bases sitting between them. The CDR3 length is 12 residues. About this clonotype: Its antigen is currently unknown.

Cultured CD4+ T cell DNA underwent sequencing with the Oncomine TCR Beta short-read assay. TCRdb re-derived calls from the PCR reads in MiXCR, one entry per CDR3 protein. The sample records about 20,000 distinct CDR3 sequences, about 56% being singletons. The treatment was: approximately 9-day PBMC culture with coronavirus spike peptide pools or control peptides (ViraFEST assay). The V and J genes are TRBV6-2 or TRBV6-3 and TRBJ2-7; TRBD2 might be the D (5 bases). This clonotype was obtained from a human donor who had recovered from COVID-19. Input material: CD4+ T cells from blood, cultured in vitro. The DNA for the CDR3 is TGTGCCAGCACCCAAGGTAGCGACGAGCAGTACTTC. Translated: CASTQGSDEQYF.